These 20 T cell receptor beta chains share one sample of origin, sequenced in a study of blood T cell repertoires in COVID-19 (TCRdb year 2020). Library construction relied on the immunoSEQ multiplex PCR assay. What TCRdb holds here is the immuneACCESS table cut down to in-frame rearrangements. Part of the clones is not present; checked against another copy, under half of the missing clones reflect an unresolved V gene, and the others are unexplained. The sample yields about 520,000 clones; 70% to 90% were counted once. 3.2% of the sample is in the top ten clones. Sequencing was performed on peripheral blood. All receptors come from a human donor in a cohort sampled during active COVID-19.

The J gene is TRBJ2-1, the V gene TRBV19; possibly TRBD2 for D (5 bases). CDR1 LNHDA and CDR2 SQIVND come from the germline V gene (reference sequence). Between the trimmed V and J ends, which lost 10 bases and 5 bases, there was a span of 21 bases. The CDR3 has 15 amino acids. The CDR3 region is CATSFSGSGHNEQFF. Here the CDR3 DNA reads TGTGCCACCTCGTTCAGCGGAAGCGGACACAATGAGCAGTTCTTC.

The chain recombines TRBV10-3 with TRBJ1-1; 7 bases are shared with TRBD1. Germline CDR1 ENHRY, CDR2 SYGVKD. Germline trimming cut 6 bases from V and 3 bases from J; bases unmatched to any gene: 10. The CDR3 loop spans 15 amino acids. The CDR3 loop reads CAIRGADRIDTEAFF. The CDR3 nucleotides are TGTGCCATCAGGGGGGCGGACAGGATAGACACTGAAGCTTTCTTT.

J is TRBJ2-2 and V is TRBV19, with 8 bases matching TRBD1. J lost 5 bases, V lost 8 bases, and 7 bases had no gene match. The CDR3 contains 14 residues. In germline, CDR1 is LNHDA, CDR2 SQIVND (reference sequence). The CDR3, as DNA: TGTGCCAGTGGTGTGCAGGGGGCTACCGGGGAGCTGTTTTTT. This codes for CASGVQGATGELFF.

The chain employs TRBV28 and TRBJ1-2; perhaps TRBD1 as D (5 bases). Germline V gene data show CDR1 as MDHEN and CDR2 as SYDVKM. The V and J ends lost 2 bases and 7 bases respectively, with 11 bases between them. CDR3 length: 13 residues. DNA of the CDR3: TGTGCCAGCAGTTTAACCCAGGGAGGTGGCTACACCTTC. This encodes CASSLTQGGGYTF.

This clone was seen a single time. This chain joins TRBV3-1 (or the pseudogene TRBV3-2) and TRBJ1-5; D gene ambiguous. Germline CDR1 LGHDT, CDR2 YNNKEL (reference sequence). This CDR3 is built from 14 residues. V lost 6 bases, J lost 5 bases, and 14 bases lay in between. The DNA for the CDR3 is TGTGCCAGCAGTAAAAGCACTTCCTATCAGCCCCAGCATTTT. Residues: CASSKSTSYQPQHF.

V is TRBV7-9 and J is TRBJ2-5; D perhaps matches TRBD2 (5 bases). The germline CDR1 and CDR2 sequences are SEHNR and FQNEAQ (reference sequence). This CDR3 region has 15 residues. V lost 5 bases, J lost 0 bases, and 13 bases lay in between. CDR3 sequence: CASSPRGWYQETQYF. CDR3 DNA: TGTGCCAGCAGCCCCCGGGGTTGGTACCAAGAGACCCAGTACTTC.

The chain is built from TRBV19 and TRBJ1-2; TRBD1 agrees at 9 bases. Germline CDR1 and CDR2: LNHDA and SQIVND (reference sequence). Germline trimming cut 7 bases from V and 2 bases from J; bases unmatched to any gene: 8. The CDR3 runs 15 residues. The CDR3 sequence is CASTPGQGENYGYTF. The CDR3 DNA reads as TGTGCCAGTACCCCGGGACAGGGAGAAAACTATGGCTACACCTTC.

The V and J genes are TRBV6-6 and TRBJ2-1, with 11 bases matching TRBD2. The CDR3 contains 14 residues. After removal of 6 bases from V and 4 bases from J, the junction contained 2 bases not matched to a gene. CDR1 and CDR2 (germline): MNHNY, SVGAGI (reference sequence). CDR3 sequence (DNA): TGTGCCAGCAGACTAGCGGGAGAGTACAATGAGCAGTTCTTC. It translates to CASRLAGEYNEQFF.

The count of this clone is one. The sample carries other DNA sequences with the same CDR3. This sequence joins TRBV5-1 and TRBJ2-5; possibly TRBD1 for D (6 bases). V lost 0 bases and J 5 bases, leaving 11 bases between the germline ends. The CDR3 has 14 amino acids. Germline CDR1 is SGHRS and CDR2 is YFSETQ. The CDR3 bases are TGCGCCAGCAGCTTGGGGACAGTGCAGGAGACCCAGTACTTC. Its protein is CASSLGTVQETQYF.

The chain couples TRBV7-8 to TRBJ1-3; maybe TRBD1 (5 bases). The CDR3 has 15 amino acids. CDR1 SGHVS and CDR2 FQNEAQ come from the germline V gene. V dropped 1 base and J dropped 2 bases, with 9 bases sitting between them. CDR3 bases: TGTGCCAGCAGCTTAGGGAGGGGAACTGGAAACACCATATATTTT. Residues: CASSLGRGTGNTIYF.

The V and J genes are TRBV30 and TRBJ2-1; TRBD2 might be the D (7 bases). V gave up 3 bases and J gave up 2 bases, with 11 bases separating them. This CDR3 contains 14 residues. Germline V gives CDR1 GTSNPN, CDR2 SVGIG (reference sequence). CDR3 nucleotides: TGTGCCTGGAGGTCGGGGGGCCCCTACAATGAGCAGTTCTTC. Translating gives CAWRSGGPYNEQFF.

The V gene is TRBV7-2, the J gene TRBJ2-7, with D uncertain. Germline V gene lookup returns CDR1 SGHTA and CDR2 FQGNSA. The CDR3 sequence is 14 residues long. Deletions cut 2 bases from V and 5 bases from J, with 13 bases between. CDR3 sequence reads: CASSLMPVLDEQYF. CDR3 in DNA: TGTGCCAGCAGCTTAATGCCAGTGCTGGACGAGCAGTACTTC.

The table lists this clone with a count of one. The rearrangement joins TRBV19 to TRBJ1-1; maybe TRBD1 (5 bases). Germline CDR1 LNHDA, CDR2 SQIVND (reference sequence). The length of the CDR3 is 15 residues. V was shortened by 3 bases and J by 4 bases, with 15 bases between the two germline ends. The CDR3: CASSMARVGFTEAFF. The CDR3 DNA is TGTGCCAGTAGTATGGCCAGGGTGGGTTTCACTGAAGCTTTCTTT.

This chain joins TRBV5-7 and TRBJ1-4; D remains ambiguous. TRBV5-7 is marked as an open reading frame, function uncertain. Trimming took off 9 bases at V and 4 bases at J, with 10 bases between the two ends. The CDR3 has 12 residues. The CDR3, as DNA: TGTGCCATGGCGGGCGGTAATGAAAAACTGTTTTTT. Its translation is CAMAGGNEKLFF.

The chain is built from TRBV29-1 and TRBJ1-4; maybe TRBD1 (5 bases). CDR1 is SQVTM and CDR2 is ANQGSEA in the germline V gene. The germline V and J ends were trimmed by 6 bases and 7 bases, with 12 bases remaining between them. The CDR3 spans 12 residues. The chain's CDR3 is CSVADSLEKLFF. Here the CDR3 DNA reads TGCAGCGTCGCCGACAGTCTTGAAAAACTGTTTTTT.

The V call is TRBV6-2 or TRBV6-3, the J call TRBJ1-1; 9 nucleotides line up with TRBD1. The CDR3 length is 14 residues. Unmatched junction bases numbered 2, after V lost 5 bases and J lost 1 base. Germline CDR1 and CDR2: MNHEY and SVGEGT. Here the CDR3 DNA reads TGTGCCAGCAGTGCGGGACAGGGGAACACTGAAGCTTTCTTT. This codes for CASSAGQGNTEAFF.

The chain employs TRBV5-1 and TRBJ2-3, with 10 bases identical to TRBD2. Trimming removed 5 bases from V and 1 base from J; junction bases left unmatched: 4. This CDR3 comprises 15 residues. Germline CDR1 is SGHRS and CDR2 is YFSETQ. In DNA, the CDR3 is TGCGCCAGCAGTCCCCTAGCGGGAGGCACAGATACGCAGTATTTT. It yields the protein CASSPLAGGTDTQYF.

This clone was seen just once. V usage is TRBV6-6 and J usage is TRBJ2-2; D is undetermined. Germline V gene lookup returns CDR1 MNHNY and CDR2 SVGAGI (reference sequence). There are 14 residues in the CDR3. Trimming took 4 bases from V and 3 from J, leaving 9 bases between them. CDR3 sequence (DNA): TGTGCCAGCAGTTCCACTACTGACACCGGGGAGCTGTTTTTT. Encoded protein: CASSSTTDTGELFF.

The chain employs TRBV27 and TRBJ2-3; D not resolved. The CDR3 has 13 amino acids. The germline V and J ends were trimmed by 3 bases and 3 bases, with 7 bases remaining between them. From germline, CDR1 is MNHEY and CDR2 SMNVEV (reference sequence). The CDR3 DNA is TGTGCCAGCAGTTTTCGAGAGACAGATACGCAGTATTTT. Translated, it gives CASSFRETDTQYF.

The V call is TRBV7-8, the J call TRBJ1-4; possibly TRBD1 for D (5 bases). The CDR3 consists of 14 residues. Trimming removed 5 bases at V and 3 bases at J, with 10 bases between. The germline V gene has CDR1 SGHVS and CDR2 FQNEAQ. CDR3: CASSRGQANEKLFF. In nucleotides, the CDR3 is TGTGCCAGCAGCCGAGGACAAGCTAATGAAAAACTGTTTTTT.